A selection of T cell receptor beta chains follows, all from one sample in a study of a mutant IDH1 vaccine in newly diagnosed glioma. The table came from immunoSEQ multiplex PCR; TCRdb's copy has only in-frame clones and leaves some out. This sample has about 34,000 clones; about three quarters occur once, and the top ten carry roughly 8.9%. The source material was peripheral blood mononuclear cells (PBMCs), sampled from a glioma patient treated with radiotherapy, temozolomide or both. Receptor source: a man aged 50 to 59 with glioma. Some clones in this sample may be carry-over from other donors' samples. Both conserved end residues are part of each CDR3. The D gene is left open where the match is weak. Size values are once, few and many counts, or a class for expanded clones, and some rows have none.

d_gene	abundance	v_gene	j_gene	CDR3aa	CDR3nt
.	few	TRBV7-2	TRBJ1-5	CASSHGTGNQPQHF	TGTGCCAGCAGCCACGGGACGGGGAATCAGCCCCAGCATTTT
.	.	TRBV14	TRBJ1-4	CASSHSQTGEEEKLFF	TGTGCCAGCAGCCACTCCCAGACGGGGGAGGAAGAAAAACTGTTTTTT
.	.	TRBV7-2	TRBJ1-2	CASTPSAGPTYGYTF	TGTGCCAGCACCCCATCTGCAGGTCCCACCTATGGCTACACCTTC
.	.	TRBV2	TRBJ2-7	CASSEAGQYEQYF	TGTGCCAGCAGTGAGGCGGGACAGTACGAGCAGTACTTC
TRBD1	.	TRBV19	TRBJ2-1	CASSIVPGQGWDEQFF	TGTGCCAGTAGTATAGTACCGGGACAGGGATGGGATGAGCAGTTCTTC
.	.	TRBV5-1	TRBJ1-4	CASSPGRGGEKLFF	TGCGCCAGCAGCCCCGGGAGGGGCGGTGAAAAACTGTTTTTT
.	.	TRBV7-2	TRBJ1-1	CASSPGPEAFF	TGTGCCAGCAGCCCGGGGCCTGAAGCTTTCTTT
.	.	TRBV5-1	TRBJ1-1	CASSLIIGAEAFF	TGCGCCAGCAGCTTAATAATCGGCGCTGAAGCTTTCTTT
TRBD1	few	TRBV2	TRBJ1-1	CASSDSQGASEAFF	TGTGCCAGCAGTGACAGCCAGGGGGCATCTGAAGCTTTCTTT
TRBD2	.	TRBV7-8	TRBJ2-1	CASSFLAGGLDEQFF	TGTGCCAGCAGCTTTCTAGCGGGAGGGCTTGATGAGCAGTTCTTC
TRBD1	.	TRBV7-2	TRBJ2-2	CASSSQGVGTGELFF	TGTGCCAGCAGCTCACAGGGGGTCGGCACCGGGGAGCTGTTTTTT
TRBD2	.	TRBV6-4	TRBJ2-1	CASSDSGASGSHEQFF	TGTGCCAGCAGTGACTCTGGAGCTAGCGGGAGCCATGAGCAGTTCTTC
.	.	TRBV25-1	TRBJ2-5	CASSAGGTQETQYF	TGTGCCAGCAGTGCAGGAGGGACCCAAGAGACCCAGTACTTC
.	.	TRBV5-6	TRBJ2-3	CASRQTVSSTDTQYF	TGTGCCAGCAGACAGACAGTCTCTAGCACAGATACGCAGTATTTT
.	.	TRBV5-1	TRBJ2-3	CASSLATLSDTQYF	TGCGCCAGCAGCTTGGCTACCCTTTCAGATACGCAGTATTTT
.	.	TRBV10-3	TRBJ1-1	CAINPGGPRNTEAFF	TGTGCCATCAACCCCGGAGGGCCCCGGAACACTGAAGCTTTCTTT
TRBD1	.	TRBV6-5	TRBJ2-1	CASSYAGGSLQNEQFF	TGTGCCAGCAGTTACGCAGGGGGATCCCTACAAAATGAGCAGTTCTTC
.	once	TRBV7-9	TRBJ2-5	CASRRTDRTQTQYF	TGTGCCAGCCGCCGAACCGACAGGACACAGACCCAGTACTTC
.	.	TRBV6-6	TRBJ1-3	CAGGETSGNTIYF	TGTGCCGGCGGGGAGACCTCTGGAAACACCATATATTTT
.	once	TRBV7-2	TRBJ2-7	CASSVGVPYEQYF	TGTGCCAGCAGCGTGGGGGTTCCCTACGAGCAGTACTTC
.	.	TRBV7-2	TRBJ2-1	CASSYHLDEQFF	TGTGCCAGCAGCTATCATCTGGATGAGCAGTTCTTC
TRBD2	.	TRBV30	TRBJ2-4	CAWSTASGESVDIQYF	TGTGCCTGGAGCACAGCTAGCGGGGAGTCGGTGGACATTCAGTACTTC
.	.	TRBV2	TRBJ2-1	CATPLNNEQFF	TGTGCCACCCCTTTGAACAATGAGCAGTTCTTC
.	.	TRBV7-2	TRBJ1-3	CASSTPGNTIYF	TGTGCCAGCAGCACACCTGGAAACACCATATATTTT
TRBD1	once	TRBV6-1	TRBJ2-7	CASSDWGQGYEQYF	TGTGCCAGCAGTGACTGGGGACAGGGCTACGAGCAGTACTTC
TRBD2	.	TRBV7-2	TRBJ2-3	CASSLLAGTQYF	TGTGCCAGCAGCCTATTAGCGGGTACGCAGTATTTT
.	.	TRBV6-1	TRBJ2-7	CASGISGTALEQYF	TGTGCCAGCGGTATTTCGGGGACGGCCCTGGAGCAGTACTTC
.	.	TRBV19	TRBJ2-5	CASTGGEGFGTQYF	TGTGCCAGTACCGGAGGGGAAGGGTTCGGGACCCAGTACTTC
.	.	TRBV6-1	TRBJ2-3	CASSEWEGGTDTQYF	TGTGCCAGCAGTGAATGGGAGGGGGGCACAGATACGCAGTATTTT
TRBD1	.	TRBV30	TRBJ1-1	CAWSVPNRGGKNTEAFF	TGTGCCTGGAGTGTACCCAACAGGGGGGGGAAGAACACTGAAGCTTTCTTT
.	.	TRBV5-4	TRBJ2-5	CASSSEGHGSRTQYF	TGTGCCAGCAGCTCTGAGGGACATGGGTCTAGGACCCAGTACTTC
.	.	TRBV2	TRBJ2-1	CASSDRGNEQFF	TGTGCCAGCAGTGATAGGGGCAATGAGCAGTTCTTC
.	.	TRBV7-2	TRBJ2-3	CASSEQRAQYF	TGTGCCAGCAGCGAGCAGCGGGCGCAGTATTTT